The 31 T cell receptor beta chains given below trace back to one sample, sequenced in a study of cytomegalovirus exposure and HLA in healthy donors. Primers for the PCR totalled 60 Vbeta and 13 Jbeta. Sequenced by immunoSEQ multiplex PCR; TCRdb stores in-frame clones only, minus some. The sample has approximately 91,000 clones, 69% seen once. Source material: PBMCs. These receptors were collected from a female donor in good health and CMV-seronegative.

This rearrangement joins TRBV29-1 to TRBJ1-1; no firm D call. In germline, CDR1 is SQVTM, CDR2 ANQGSEA. CDR3 length: 17 residues. V was cut by 0 bases and J by 1 base, with 18 bases left in between. The CDR3 region has the DNA TGCAGCGTTGAAGATCTTCTGCTCGCGGAGAGGAACACTGAAGCTTTCTTT. It translates to CSVEDLLLAERNTEAFF.

The sample holds one count of this clone. The genes are TRBV7-3 and TRBJ2-1; a weak D match, TRBD1 (5 bases). CDR1 is SGHTA and CDR2 is FQGTGA in the germline V gene. This CDR3 has 13 residues. Trimming took 3 bases from V and 10 from J, leaving 13 bases between them. In DNA form, the CDR3 reads TGTGCCAGCAGCTTCACCCCAGGGCGGGAGCAGTTCTTC. This encodes CASSFTPGREQFF.

This clone was observed a handful of times. The chain has TRBV30 and TRBJ2-7; TRBD2 matches 10 bases. The ends lost 0 bases at V and 4 bases at J; junction bases unmatched: 6. Germline V gene sequence: CDR1 GTSNPN, CDR2 SVGIG (reference sequence). The CDR3 is made up of 15 amino acids. CDR3 sequence reads: CAWSVGPSGGYEQYF. The CDR3 region has the DNA TGTGCCTGGAGTGTAGGGCCTAGCGGGGGTTACGAGCAGTACTTC. The complete variable domain, with remaining parts taken from reference TRBV30 and TRBJ2-7, reads SQTIHQWPATLVQPVGSPLSLECTVEGTSNPNLYWYRQAAGRGLQLLFYSVGIGQISSEVPQNLSASRPQDRQFILSSKKLLLSDSGFYLCAWSVGPSGGYEQYFGPGTRLTVT.

The chain employs TRBV9 and TRBJ1-1, with a weak D call TRBD1 (5 bases). The CDR3 is 20 amino acids. Trimming cost V 0 bases and J 1 base, with 25 bases left between them. The germline CDR1 and CDR2 sequences are SGDLS and YYNGEE. CDR3 loop: CASSVAERDSTSRTNTEAFF. CDR3 in DNA: TGTGCCAGCAGCGTAGCTGAGAGGGACTCAACATCTCGAACGAACACTGAAGCTTTCTTT.

This clone was seen only a few times. The chain uses TRBV5-1 and TRBJ2-7; 7 positions match TRBD1. The CDR3 is 15 amino acids. Germline CDR1 reads SGHRS; CDR2 reads YFSETQ. V trimming: 4 bases; J trimming: 2 bases; junction bases outside the gene matches: 9. CDR3 sequence: CASSPAGTVPYEQYF. DNA of the CDR3: TGCGCCAGCAGCCCGGCCGGGACAGTTCCCTACGAGCAGTACTTC.

V usage is TRBV6-1 and J usage is TRBJ2-1; a possible D gene is TRBD2 (6 bases). Germline V gene data show CDR1 as MNHNS and CDR2 as SASEGT. Trimming left V 11 bases short and J 12 bases short, with 20 bases between. The CDR3 has 12 residues. CDR3: CAYSPGVGSQFF. DNA of the CDR3: TGTGCCTACTCCCCGGGGGTTGGTTCGCAGTTCTTC.

J is TRBJ2-1 and V is TRBV6-4, with 11 bases aligning to TRBD2. V shed 6 bases and J 6 bases; nucleotides not matched to a gene: 7. The length of the CDR3 is 15 residues. Germline V gene data show CDR1 as MRHNA and CDR2 as SNTAGT. The CDR3 DNA reads TGTGCCAGCAGCCCTACTAGCGGGAGTGGCAATGAGCAGTTCTTC. Translated, it gives CASSPTSGSGNEQFF.

V and J are TRBV7-2 and TRBJ1-2; 12 bases fit TRBD1. Germline V lookup: CDR1 SGHTA, CDR2 FQGNSA. The CDR3 spans 15 residues. The ends lost 4 bases at V and 5 bases at J; junction bases unmatched: 5. The CDR3 protein is CASSYPGQGAYGYTF. The CDR3 DNA is TGTGCCAGCAGCTACCCGGGACAGGGGGCGTATGGCTACACCTTC. The variable domain in full, with the rest retrieved from reference TRBV7-2 and TRBJ1-2, is GAGVSQSPSNKVTEKGKDVELRCDPISGHTALYWYRQSLGQGLEFLIYFQGNSAPDKSGLPSDRFSAERTGGSVSTLTIQRTQQEDSAVYLCASSYPGQGAYGYTFGSGTRLTVV.

The chain recombines TRBV5-8 with TRBJ2-1; TRBD2 agrees at 13 bases. The CDR3 covers 16 residues. Germline V gene sequence: CDR1 SGHTS, CDR2 YDEGEE. V dropped 2 bases and J dropped 8; count of bases not matched to a gene: 7. The DNA for the CDR3 is TGTGCCAGCAGCTTCACGTCACTAGCGGGGGGGCATGAGCAGTTCTTC. Its protein is CASSFTSLAGGHEQFF.

The genes are TRBV7-8 and TRBJ2-7, with TRBD2 matching over 9 bases. J was trimmed by 2 bases and V by 5 bases; bases with no gene match: 7. Germline loops: CDR1 SGHVS, CDR2 FQNEAQ. The CDR3 has 15 residues. CDR3 sequence reads: CASSNGTSRAYEQYF. CDR3 bases: TGTGCCAGCAGCAACGGGACTAGCAGAGCCTACGAGCAGTACTTC.

This sequence joins TRBV6-5 and TRBJ1-2, with D uncertain. Trimming removed 4 bases from V and 2 bases from J, with 8 bases in between. The CDR3 contains 13 residues. Germline V gene data show CDR1 as MNHEY and CDR2 as SVGAGI. In DNA form, the CDR3 reads TGTGCCAGCAGTTCGGCAGGAAACTATGGCTACACCTTC. Its translation is CASSSAGNYGYTF.

The chain couples TRBV30 to TRBJ1-3, with no clear D. Trimming removed 2 bases at V and 0 bases at J, with 5 bases between. The CDR3 spans 13 residues. CDR1 and CDR2 from the germline V gene are GTSNPN and SVGIG (reference sequence). As DNA, the CDR3 is TGTGCCTGGAGTACGAGCTCTGGAAACACCATATATTTT. It is translated as CAWSTSSGNTIYF.

The chain employs TRBV6-5 and TRBJ2-7; D may be TRBD1 (6 bases). V was cut by 0 bases and J by 1 base, with 10 bases left in between. The CDR3 spans 15 residues. Per germline, CDR1 MNHEY and CDR2 SVGAGI. The CDR3 DNA reads TGTGCCAGCAGTTACTCGGTGGGGGCTTCCTACGAGCAGTACTTC. Its protein product is CASSYSVGASYEQYF.

This clone was recorded a few times. The chain links TRBV6-4 to TRBJ2-3; TRBD2 agrees at 8 bases. V gave up 2 bases and J gave up 2 bases; unmatched junction bases: 6. The CDR3 spans 16 residues. Germline V gives CDR1 MRHNA, CDR2 SNTAGT. CDR3: CASSDRAGELTDTQYF. In DNA form, the CDR3 reads TGTGCCAGCAGTGACAGAGCGGGGGAACTCACAGATACGCAGTATTTT.

V and J are TRBV9 and TRBJ2-1; D unresolved. The V end lost 0 bases, the J end lost 5 bases, and 9 bases lay between the germline ends. In germline, CDR1 is SGDLS, CDR2 YYNGEE. CDR3 length equals 14 residues. The CDR3 sequence is CASSVGSKNNEQFF. CDR3 coding DNA: TGTGCCAGCAGCGTAGGGTCTAAAAACAATGAGCAGTTCTTC.

This clone was detected once. The rearrangement links TRBV7-9 to TRBJ1-2; D is ambiguous. There are 14 residues in the CDR3. V was shortened by 1 base and J by 7 bases, with 13 bases between the two germline ends. Germline CDR1 and CDR2: SEHNR and FQNEAQ (reference sequence). CDR3 protein: CASSLDGSGGGYTF. In nucleotides, the CDR3 is TGTGCCAGCAGCTTAGACGGCTCAGGAGGTGGCTACACCTTC. The full variable domain, its missing parts supplied by reference TRBV7-9 and TRBJ1-2, is DTGVSQNPRHKITKRGQNVTFRCDPISEHNRLYWYRQTLGQGPEFLTYFQNEAQLEKSRLLSDRFSAERPKGSFSTLEIQRTEQGDSAMYLCASSLDGSGGGYTFGSGTRLTVV.

This rearrangement joins TRBV7-9 to TRBJ2-5; 8 nucleotides line up with TRBD1. The V gene's germline CDR1 is SEHNR and CDR2 FQNEAQ (reference sequence). V was clipped by 1 base and J by 2 bases; unmatched bases: 6. This CDR3 contains 16 residues. Here the CDR3 reads CASSLGAGTGQETQYF. The CDR3 bases are TGTGCCAGCAGCTTAGGCGCCGGGACAGGACAAGAGACCCAGTACTTC. Based on the CDR3 plus reference TRBV7-9 and TRBJ2-5, the full variable domain is DTGVSQNPRHKITKRGQNVTFRCDPISEHNRLYWYRQTLGQGPEFLTYFQNEAQLEKSRLLSDRFSAERPKGSFSTLEIQRTEQGDSAMYLCASSLGAGTGQETQYFGPGTRLLVL.

The rearrangement links TRBV4-2 to TRBJ2-5, with 7 bases identical to TRBD2. With V trimmed by 4 bases and J by 5 bases, 7 bases remained unmatched. Germline V gene sequence: CDR1 LGHNA, CDR2 YNFKEQ. The CDR3 covers 14 residues. The CDR3 DNA sequence: TGTGCCAGCAGCCCGGGCCTCGGGGGGGAGACCCAGTACTTC. It codes for CASSPGLGGETQYF.

The chain employs TRBV7-3 and TRBJ2-1; no clear D. CDR1 is SGHTA, CDR2 FQGTGA, per germline. Trimming shortened V by 0 bases and J by 0 bases, and 6 bases separated the two germline ends. The CDR3 spans 15 residues. Written as DNA, the CDR3 is TGTGCCAGCAGCTTAACCTCGAGCTCCTACAATGAGCAGTTCTTC. Translation: CASSLTSSSYNEQFF.

This rearrangement joins TRBV15 to TRBJ1-2, with 7 bases matching TRBD1. The CDR3 sequence is 15 residues long. Germline-derived CDR1 and CDR2 are LNHNV and YYDKDF (reference sequence). V lost 2 bases to trimming and J lost 3 bases; unmatched junction nucleotides: 6. For the CDR3, the DNA is TGTGCCACCAGCAGACGGGAAGGGACAGACTATGGCTACACCTTC. It yields the protein CATSRREGTDYGYTF. Full variable domain (remainder filled in from reference TRBV15 and TRBJ1-2): DAMVIQNPRYQVTQFGKPVTLSCSQTLNHNVMYWYQQKSSQAPKLLFHYYDKDFNNEADTPDNFQSRRPNTSFCFLDIRSPGLGDTAMYLCATSRREGTDYGYTFGSGTRLTVV.

The gene calls are TRBV28 and TRBJ2-7, with D possibly TRBD2 on 5 matching bases. The CDR3 sequence is 13 residues long. V was shortened by 8 bases and J by 2 bases, with 13 bases between the two germline ends. Germline loops: CDR1 MDHEN, CDR2 SYDVKM. The CDR3 region is CASRGSPPYEQYF. As DNA, the CDR3 is TGTGCCAGCCGGGGTTCCCCGCCCTACGAGCAGTACTTC.

The chain employs TRBV30 and TRBJ1-5, with 9 bases identical to TRBD1. CDR3 size: 15 residues. In germline, CDR1 is GTSNPN, CDR2 SVGIG (reference sequence). V shed 5 bases, J shed 4 bases, and the junction held 9 bases outside the gene matches. In DNA, the CDR3 is TGTGCCTGGGGGGGGCTGGGACAGGGAAATCAGCCCCAGCATTTT. Translation gives CAWGGLGQGNQPQHF. Using reference TRBV30 and TRBJ1-5 for the parts outside the CDR3, the full variable domain is SQTIHQWPATLVQPVGSPLSLECTVEGTSNPNLYWYRQAAGRGLQLLFYSVGIGQISSEVPQNLSASRPQDRQFILSSKKLLLSDSGFYLCAWGGLGQGNQPQHFGDGTRLSIL.

This clone came up a few times. V is TRBV18 and J is TRBJ2-1; D not resolved. In germline, CDR1 is KGHSH, CDR2 LQKENI. This CDR3 has 15 residues. V was cut by 3 bases and J by 0 bases, with 9 bases left in between. The CDR3 here is CASSPIDSSYNEQFF. The CDR3 nucleotides are TGTGCCAGCTCACCGATAGATAGCTCCTACAATGAGCAGTTCTTC.

The CDR3 here is CASSILTSRSTDTQYF. The CDR3 nucleotides are TGTGCCAGTAGTATCCTTACTAGCCGGAGCACAGATACGCAGTATTTT. This chain links TRBV19 with TRBJ2-3; D may be TRBD2 (6 bases). Germline CDR1 reads LNHDA; CDR2 reads SQIVND (reference sequence). The CDR3 contains 16 residues. V was cut by 3 bases and J by 0 bases, with 13 bases left in between. Based on the CDR3 plus reference TRBV19 and TRBJ2-3, the full variable domain is DGGITQSPKYLFRKEGQNVTLSCEQNLNHDAMYWYRQDPGQGLRLIYYSQIVNDFQKGDIAEGYSVSREKKESFPLTVTSAQKNPTAFYLCASSILTSRSTDTQYFGPGTRLTVL.

The chain recombines TRBV11-2 with TRBJ2-7, with 10 nucleotides matching TRBD1. J gave up 5 bases and V 5 bases, and 6 bases lay outside the gene matches. The CDR3 is 14 amino acids. The V gene's germline CDR1 is SGHAT and CDR2 FQNNGV. The CDR3 loop is CASSPGTGVDEQYF. The CDR3, as DNA: TGTGCCAGCAGCCCCGGGACAGGGGTCGACGAGCAGTACTTC.

This clone was picked up a small number of times. The chain combines TRBV5-1 with TRBJ2-1; the D is unclear. Germline V gene lookup returns CDR1 SGHRS and CDR2 YFSETQ. The CDR3 runs to 10 residues. V lost 5 bases to trimming and J lost 9 bases, with 6 bases between them. CDR3 sequence (DNA): TGCGCCAGCAGGTTCGGTGAGCAGTTCTTC. Translating gives CASRFGEQFF.

The chain is built from TRBV6-1 and TRBJ2-1; 14 positions agree with TRBD2. The V and J ends lost 8 bases and 16 bases, in that order; junction bases with no gene match: 10. CDR1 is MNHNS and CDR2 is SASEGT in the germline V gene. This CDR3 contains 13 residues. This CDR3 is CASGLTSGRAFFF. CDR3 nucleotide sequence: TGTGCCAGCGGCTTGACTAGCGGGAGGGCCTTTTTCTTC.

The chain combines TRBV5-5 with TRBJ1-2, with no clear D. V was shortened by 4 bases and J by 4 bases, with 14 bases between the two germline ends. The CDR3 spans 14 residues. The germline V gene has CDR1 SGHKS and CDR2 YYEKEE (reference sequence). The CDR3 reads CASSPSGSSYGYTF. For the CDR3, the DNA is TGTGCCAGCAGCCCATCCGGGAGCTCCTATGGCTACACCTTC. Full variable domain (rest looked up from reference TRBV5-5 and TRBJ1-2): DAGVTQSPTHLIKTRGQQVTLRCSPISGHKSVSWYQQVLGQGPQFIFQYYEKEERGRGNFPDRFSARQFPNYSSELNVNALLLGDSALYLCASSPSGSSYGYTFGSGTRLTVV.

A single count supports this clone. The chain is built from TRBV2 and TRBJ1-2, with a weak D call TRBD1 (5 bases). The germline V and J ends were trimmed by 3 bases and 4 bases, with 15 bases remaining between them. The V gene's germline CDR1 is SNHLY and CDR2 FYNNEI. The CDR3 contains 15 residues. DNA of the CDR3: TGTGCCAGCAGTGATTCTCGAGCCGGGGGCTATGGCTACACCTTC. The encoded protein is CASSDSRAGGYGYTF.

Note on this clone: One end of the junction fails to match germline, which may point to a read error. The chain has TRBV7-2 and TRBJ2-1; 10 bases match TRBD2. The germline V gene has CDR1 SGHTA and CDR2 FQGNSA. The CDR3 contains 15 residues. This CDR3 reads CASSLGTSGERSPLF. The DNA of the CDR3 is TGTGCCAGCAGCTTAGGAACTAGCGGGGAGAGGTCGCCGCTCTTC.

This clone was seen many times. The chain joins TRBV7-9 to TRBJ1-1; no clear D. Germline V gene lookup returns CDR1 SEHNR and CDR2 FQNEAQ (reference sequence). The V gene lost 2 bases and the J gene lost 0 bases, with 7 bases spanning the gap. The CDR3 covers 14 residues. This CDR3 reads CASSLTSMNTEAFF. The CDR3 nucleotides read TGTGCCAGCAGCTTAACTTCTATGAACACTGAAGCTTTCTTT.